This T cell receptor beta chain is drawn from a study of T cell responses to AZD1222 COVID-19 vaccine. Study information: Researchers grouped second doses given at about 4 or about 12 weeks into one pool.

Details on this clone: As yet, its antigen is unknown. Other nucleotide sequences in the sample specify the same CDR3.

The CDR3 covers 13 residues. Germline CDR1 reads MNHEY; CDR2 reads SMNVEV (reference sequence). J gave up 4 bases and V 5 bases, and 3 bases lay outside the gene matches. The data were produced by immunoSEQ multiplex PCR, yet TCRdb's version contains in-frame clones alone and is incomplete. The table records roughly 65,000 clones, over 60% of them present only once. General observations from the study: Unmutated variant regions are reportedly the target of nearly half of TCRs that are spike-specific. Only six people who got AZD1222 tested seropositive at baseline. Regions 160-218 and 743-854 dominated among vaccine-associated CD4 TCRs spanning spike.

The starting material was peripheral blood, obtained on day 0 of AZD1222 vaccination. This TCR was recovered from an adult in good health. The genes are TRBV27 and TRBJ1-2; the match to TRBD1 covers 8 bases. CDR3 sequence: CASSLDRGYGYTF. DNA for the CDR3: TGTGCCAGCAGTCTCGACAGGGGCTATGGCTACACCTTC.